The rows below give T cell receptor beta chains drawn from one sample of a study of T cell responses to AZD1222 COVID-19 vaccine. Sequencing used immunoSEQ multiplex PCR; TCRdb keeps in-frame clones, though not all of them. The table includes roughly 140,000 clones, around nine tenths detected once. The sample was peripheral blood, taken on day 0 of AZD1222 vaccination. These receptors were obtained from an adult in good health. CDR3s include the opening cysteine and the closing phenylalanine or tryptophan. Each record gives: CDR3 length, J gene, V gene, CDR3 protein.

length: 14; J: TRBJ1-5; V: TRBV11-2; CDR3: CASSLDWGGQPQHF
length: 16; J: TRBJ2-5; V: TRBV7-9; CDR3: CASSSIAGTAEETQYF
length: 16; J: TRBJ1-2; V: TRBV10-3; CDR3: CAISEQKGQGARGYTF
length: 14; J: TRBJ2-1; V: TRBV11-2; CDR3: CASSLDLGTVKQFF
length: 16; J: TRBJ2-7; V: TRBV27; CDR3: CASSPLVGGVLYEQYF
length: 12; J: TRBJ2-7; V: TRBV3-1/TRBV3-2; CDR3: CASSPDRYEQYF
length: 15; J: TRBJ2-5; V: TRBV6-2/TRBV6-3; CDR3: CASSSPSGGQETQYF
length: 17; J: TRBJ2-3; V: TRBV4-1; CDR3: CASSQEGAGSSTDTQYF
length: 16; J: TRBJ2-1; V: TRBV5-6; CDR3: CASSYGPLSSYNEQFF
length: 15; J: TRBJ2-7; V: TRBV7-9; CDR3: CASSLDGGSVYEQYF
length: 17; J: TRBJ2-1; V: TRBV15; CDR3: CATSREDPWQGENEQFF
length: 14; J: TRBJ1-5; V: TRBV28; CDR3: CASSWRNPDQPQHF
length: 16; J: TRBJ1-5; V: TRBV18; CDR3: CASPQGLPALNQPQHF
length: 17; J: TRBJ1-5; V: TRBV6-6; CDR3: CASSLGTGVLRNQPQHF
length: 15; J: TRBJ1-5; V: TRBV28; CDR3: CASRSSTGGNQPQHF
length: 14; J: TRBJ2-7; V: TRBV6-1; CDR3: CASSEGQGPHEQYF
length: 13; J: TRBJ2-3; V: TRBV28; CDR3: CASSAGEADTQYF
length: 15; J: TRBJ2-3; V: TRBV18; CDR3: CASSPWYTSTDTQYF
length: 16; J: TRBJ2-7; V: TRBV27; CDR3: CASSALTGLAGHEQYF
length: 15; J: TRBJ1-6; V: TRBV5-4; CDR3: CASSFLAFPDSPLHF
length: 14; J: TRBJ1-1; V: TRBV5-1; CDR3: CASTPTGVNTEAFF
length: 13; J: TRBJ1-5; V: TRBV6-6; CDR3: CASSPGINQPQHF